This is a list of T cell receptor beta chains from one sample in a study of blood T cell repertoires in COVID-19. Clones were sequenced by immunoSEQ multiplex PCR, and TCRdb holds only the in-frame ones, with some missing. This table has about 250,000 clones, 85% to 90% appearing once. The sample was peripheral blood. Source of these receptors: a woman aged 40 to 49 who had recovered from COVID-19. Both conserved end residues are part of each CDR3. The D gene is left open where the match is weak. Clone sizes are given selectively: once, few, many, or a class where the clone is expanded.

d_call j_call v_call clone_size cdr3_aa cdr3_nt
TRBD1 TRBJ1-4 TRBV5-1 . CASSLIPGTGGEKLFF TGCGCCAGCAGCTTGATCCCCGGGACAGGGGGTGAAAAACTGTTTTTT
. TRBJ2-2 TRBV9 . CASSVEQSGAGELFF TGTGCCAGCAGCGTAGAACAGTCCGGGGCCGGGGAGCTGTTTTTT
TRBD2 TRBJ2-1 TRBV30 . CAWSVLSGPYNEQFF TGTGCCTGGAGTGTACTTAGCGGGCCCTACAATGAGCAGTTCTTC
. TRBJ1-1 TRBV10-3 . CASRQPNTEAFF TGTGCCAGCCGACAGCCGAACACTGAAGCTTTCTTT
TRBD2 TRBJ2-5 TRBV6-5 . CASSWDQRGETQYF TGTGCCAGCAGTTGGGACCAGCGGGGAGAGACCCAGTACTTC
. TRBJ2-1 TRBV11-3 . CASSLTSWNEQFF TGTGCCAGCAGCTTAACTAGCTGGAATGAGCAGTTCTTC
. TRBJ1-2 TRBV9 few CASSVGVNPGGYTF TGTGCCAGCAGCGTAGGAGTCAACCCCGGTGGCTACACCTTC
. TRBJ2-1 TRBV6-4 . CASSDSNSFNEQFF TGTGCCAGCAGTGACTCTAATAGTTTCAATGAGCAGTTCTTC
. TRBJ2-1 TRBV12-3/TRBV12-4 . CASGSGGLNEQFF TGTGCCAGCGGGTCAGGTGGGTTAAATGAGCAGTTCTTC
TRBD2 TRBJ2-3 TRBV7-6 . CASSIGLADTDTQYF TGTGCCAGCAGCATTGGACTAGCGGACACAGATACGCAGTATTTT
TRBD1 TRBJ2-3 TRBV18 . CASSPQGAGADTQYF TGTGCCAGCTCACCCCAGGGGGCAGGGGCAGATACGCAGTATTTT
. TRBJ2-5 TRBV4-3 . CASSQEELAGETQYF TGCGCCAGCAGCCAAGAGGAGTTAGCAGGGGAGACCCAGTACTTC
. TRBJ1-5 TRBV19 . CASSVGPGRDQPQHF TGTGCCAGTAGTGTTGGACCGGGGCGGGACCAGCCCCAGCATTTT
. TRBJ1-5 TRBV12-3/TRBV12-4 . CASSLRIGPQHF TGTGCCAGCAGTTTGAGGATTGGGCCCCAGCATTTT
. TRBJ2-3 TRBV11-3 . CASSPEGGGPTDTQYF TGTGCCAGCAGCCCAGAGGGGGGAGGGCCAACAGATACGCAGTATTTT
. TRBJ2-7 TRBV6-5 . CASSPGTNEAYEQYF TGTGCCAGCAGTCCCGGGACAAATGAAGCCTACGAGCAGTACTTC
TRBD2 TRBJ2-3 TRBV6-5 . CASSRERGWADTQYF TGTGCCAGCAGCCGGGAGCGGGGGTGGGCAGATACGCAGTATTTT
TRBD1 TRBJ1-1 TRBV7-2 . CASSTTGVPTEAFF TGTGCCAGCAGCACCACAGGGGTACCTACTGAAGCTTTCTTT
. TRBJ1-2 TRBV12-5 once CASALGGNYGYTF TGTGCTAGTGCCTTGGGAGGGAACTATGGCTACACCTTC
. TRBJ2-1 TRBV6-2/TRBV6-3 . CASSYPGGNEQFF TGTGCCAGCAGTTACCCAGGGGGGAATGAGCAGTTCTTC
TRBD1 TRBJ1-5 TRBV19 . CASTPGQGEQPQHF TGTGCCAGTACCCCGGGACAGGGGGAACAGCCCCAGCATTTT
. TRBJ2-7 TRBV7-9 few CASSLTGYEQYF TGTGCCAGCAGCTTAACAGGTTACGAGCAGTACTTC
. TRBJ1-4 TRBV7-2 once CASSLVAATNEKLFF TGTGCCAGCAGCTTAGTGGCTGCAACTAATGAAAAACTGTTTTTT
. TRBJ2-2 TRBV21-1 . CAIPSEGGAGELFF TGTGCCATCCCTTCAGAGGGAGGAGCCGGGGAGCTGTTTTTT
. TRBJ1-2 TRBV11-3 few CASSRGNYGYTF TGTGCCAGCAGTCGGGGGAACTATGGCTACACCTTC
. TRBJ1-3 TRBV30 once CAWSVLKSGSGNTIYF TGTGCCTGGAGTGTACTTAAGTCCGGCTCTGGAAACACCATATATTTT
. TRBJ2-1 TRBV30 . CAWSSRAGFGNEQFF TGTGCCTGGAGTTCAAGGGCGGGGTTCGGGAATGAGCAGTTCTTC
TRBD1 TRBJ2-7 TRBV9 . CASSEGDRTHEQYF TGTGCCAGCAGCGAGGGGGACAGGACCCACGAGCAGTACTTC
TRBD1 TRBJ1-6 TRBV11-3 . CASSAGQGDNSPLHF TGTGCCAGCAGCGCGGGACAGGGAGATAATTCACCCCTCCACTTT
TRBD2 TRBJ2-1 TRBV4-2 . CASSPVGGSSYNEQFF TGTGCCAGCAGCCCAGTCGGCGGGAGCTCCTACAATGAGCAGTTCTTC
. TRBJ1-5 TRBV2 few CASSEPLIPGRVGQPQHF TGTGCCAGCAGTGAACCCCTGATCCCGGGGAGAGTGGGACAGCCCCAGCATTTT
TRBD2 TRBJ2-1 TRBV7-2 . CASSPRLAGYNEQFF TGTGCCAGCAGCCCCCGACTAGCGGGATACAATGAGCAGTTCTTC
. TRBJ1-1 TRBV3-1/TRBV3-2 once CASSQDLAGNEAFF TGTGCCAGCAGCCAAGATCTAGCGGGGAATGAAGCTTTCTTT
. TRBJ2-7 TRBV10-3 . CAISEVRDEQYF TGTGCCATCAGTGAGGTCAGGGACGAGCAGTACTTC
. TRBJ2-2 TRBV5-4 . CASSLDLASNTGELFF TGTGCCAGCAGCTTAGATTTGGCTTCGAACACCGGGGAGCTGTTTTTT
. TRBJ1-1 TRBV4-3 . CASSQGPHRSENTEAFF TGCGCCAGCAGCCAAGGGCCCCACAGGTCGGAGAACACTGAAGCTTTCTTT
TRBD1 TRBJ2-6 TRBV2 . CASTPGQGWAGANVLTF TGTGCCAGCACGCCGGGACAGGGGTGGGCTGGGGCCAACGTCCTGACTTTC
TRBD1 TRBJ1-2 TRBV13 . CASSLGTGGVGYTF TGTGCCAGCAGCTTAGGAACAGGGGGAGTTGGCTACACCTTC
TRBD2 TRBJ2-1 TRBV4-1 . CASSPRATGLVFNEQFF TGCGCCAGCAGCCCCCGGGCAACGGGACTAGTGTTCAATGAGCAGTTCTTC
TRBD1 TRBJ2-7 TRBV6-1 . CASSALAGTGGKNEQYF TGTGCCAGCAGTGCCTTGGCCGGGACAGGGGGCAAGAACGAGCAGTACTTC
. TRBJ2-3 TRBV7-2 . CASSRSTDTQYF TGTGCCAGCAGTCGTAGCACAGATACGCAGTATTTT
. TRBJ1-2 TRBV4-1 . CASSQVGQGKGYTF TGCGCCAGCAGCCAAGTTGGTCAGGGCAAGGGCTACACCTTC
TRBD1 TRBJ2-7 TRBV6-5 . CASSYSTGVYEQYF TGTGCCAGCAGTTACTCGACAGGGGTTTACGAGCAGTACTTC
TRBD1 TRBJ2-5 TRBV2 . CASTGTAQETQYF TGTGCCAGTACCGGGACAGCACAAGAGACCCAGTACTTC